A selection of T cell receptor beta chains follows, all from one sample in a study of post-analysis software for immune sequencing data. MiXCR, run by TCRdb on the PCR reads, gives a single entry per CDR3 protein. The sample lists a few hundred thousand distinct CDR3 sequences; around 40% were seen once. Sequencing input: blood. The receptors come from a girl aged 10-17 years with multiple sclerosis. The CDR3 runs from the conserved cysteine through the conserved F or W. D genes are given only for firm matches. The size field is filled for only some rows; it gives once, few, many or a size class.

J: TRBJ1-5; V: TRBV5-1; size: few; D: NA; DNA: TGCGCCAGCAGCTTGGAGGGGACATATAGCAATCAGCCCCAGCATTTT; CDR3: CASSLEGTYSNQPQHF
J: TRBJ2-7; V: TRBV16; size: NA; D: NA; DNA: TGTGCCAGCAGCCCCGGCACGCCAACGACCAACGAGCAGTACTTC; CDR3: CASSPGTPTTNEQYF
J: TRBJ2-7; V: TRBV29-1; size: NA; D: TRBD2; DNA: TGCAGCGTTGAAGTAACTAGCGAAGGGGCCCCCTACGAGCAGTACTTC; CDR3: CSVEVTSEGAPYEQYF
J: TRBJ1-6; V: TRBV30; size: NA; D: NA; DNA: TGTGCCTGGAGCAACCTCGGGGACTCGGGATCACCCCTCCACTTT; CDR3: CAWSNLGDSGSPLHF
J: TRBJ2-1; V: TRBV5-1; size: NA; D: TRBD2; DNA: TGCGCCAGCAGCCACGAGCGGGAGTGGGACAATGAGCAGTTCTTC; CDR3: CASSHEREWDNEQFF
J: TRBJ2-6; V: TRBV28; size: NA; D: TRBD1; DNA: TGTGCCAGCAGTTCGGGACAGTCTACTAGGGCCAACGTCCTGACTTTC; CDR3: CASSSGQSTRANVLTF
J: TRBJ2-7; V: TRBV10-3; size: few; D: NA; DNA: TGTGCCATCAGTACGGGACAATCCTACGAGCAGTACTTC; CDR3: CAISTGQSYEQYF
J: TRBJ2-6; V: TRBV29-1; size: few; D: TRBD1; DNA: TGCAGCGTGGCAGGGGGCTCTGGGGCCAACGTCCTGACTTTC; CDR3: CSVAGGSGANVLTF
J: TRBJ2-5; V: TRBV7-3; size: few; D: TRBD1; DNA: TGTGCCAGCAGCACCGGACAGGGGCAGACCCAGTACTTC; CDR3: CASSTGQGQTQYF
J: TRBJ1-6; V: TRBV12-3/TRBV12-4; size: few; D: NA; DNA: TGTGCCAGCAGTTTAGTCTCGTCAGGGAGCTCACCCCTCCACTTT; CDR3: CASSLVSSGSSPLHF
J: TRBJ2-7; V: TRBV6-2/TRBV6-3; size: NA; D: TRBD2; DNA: TGTGCCAGCAGTTACCCCAGCGGGAGGGCATCCTACGAGCAGTACTTC; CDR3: CASSYPSGRASYEQYF
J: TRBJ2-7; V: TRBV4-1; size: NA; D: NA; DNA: TGCGCCAGCAGCCAGCCCCGGAGCTCCTACGAGCAGTACTTC; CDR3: CASSQPRSSYEQYF
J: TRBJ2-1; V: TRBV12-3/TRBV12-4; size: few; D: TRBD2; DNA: TGTGCCAGCAGTTTAAGTAGCGGGAGTCCCTTTTACAGGGAGCAGTTCTTC; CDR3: CASSLSSGSPFYREQFF
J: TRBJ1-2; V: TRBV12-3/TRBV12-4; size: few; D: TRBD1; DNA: TGTGCCAGCAGCCCGACAGGGATCGGCGGCTACACCTTC; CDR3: CASSPTGIGGYTF
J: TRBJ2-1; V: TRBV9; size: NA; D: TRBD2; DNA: TGTGCCAGCAGCACCAGCGGGAGTAGGGGGAATGAGCAGTTCTTC; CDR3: CASSTSGSRGNEQFF
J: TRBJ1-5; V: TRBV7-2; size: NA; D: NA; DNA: TGTGCCAGCAGCGCAGACAGGACCACTGTTGCCCAGCATTTT; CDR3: CASSADRTTVAQHF
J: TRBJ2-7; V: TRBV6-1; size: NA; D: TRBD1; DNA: TGTGCCAGCAGAATGACAGGGGGGAACTACGAGCAGTACTTC; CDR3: CASRMTGGNYEQYF
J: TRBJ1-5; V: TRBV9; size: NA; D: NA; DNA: TGTGCCAGCAGCAGCAGGGCAGAGAGCAATCAGCCCCAGCATTTT; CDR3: CASSSRAESNQPQHF
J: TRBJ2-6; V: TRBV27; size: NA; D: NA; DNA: TGTGCCAGCAGTTTGTTGGGTGGCGCGTTCGGGGCCAACGTCCTGACTTTC; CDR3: CASSLLGGAFGANVLTF
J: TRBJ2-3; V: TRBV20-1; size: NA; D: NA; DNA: TGCAGTGCTAGAGAGCGGCCCCCAGATACGCAGTATTTT; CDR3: CSARERPPDTQYF
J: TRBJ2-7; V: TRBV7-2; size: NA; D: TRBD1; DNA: TGTGCCAGCAGCTTAGAAGGGACAGCAGCCTACGAGCAGTACTTC; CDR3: CASSLEGTAAYEQYF
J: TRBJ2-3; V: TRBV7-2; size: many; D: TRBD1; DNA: TGTGCCAGCAGCATCCAAAACGGAGCAGGGGGTGATACGCAGTATTTT; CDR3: CASSIQNGAGGDTQYF
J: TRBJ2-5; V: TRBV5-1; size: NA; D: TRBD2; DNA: TGCGCCAGCAGCTTGGGGACTAGCGGGAGACTGGAGACCCAGTACTTC; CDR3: CASSLGTSGRLETQYF
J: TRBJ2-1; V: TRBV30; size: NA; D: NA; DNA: TGTGCCTGGAGTGTACCGGGGTTCGAGCAGTTCTTC; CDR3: CAWSVPGFEQFF
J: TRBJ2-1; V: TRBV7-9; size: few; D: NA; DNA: TGTGCCAGCAGCTTACAGGGCAATGAGCAGTTCTTC; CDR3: CASSLQGNEQFF
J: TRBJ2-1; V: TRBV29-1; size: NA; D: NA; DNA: TGCAGCGTTGATACCGGCCTTGCGCACAATGAGCAGTTCTTC; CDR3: CSVDTGLAHNEQFF
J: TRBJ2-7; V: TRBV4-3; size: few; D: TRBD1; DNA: TGCGCCAGCAGCCAAGTGGGGACAGGGAAGGGGGTAATATACGAGCAGTACTTC; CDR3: CASSQVGTGKGVIYEQYF
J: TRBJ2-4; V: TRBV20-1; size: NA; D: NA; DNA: TGCAGTGTTAATTTAGGCCAGGTCGGCAAAAACATTCAGTACTTC; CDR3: CSVNLGQVGKNIQYF
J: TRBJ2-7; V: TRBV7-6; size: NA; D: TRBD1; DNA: TGTGCCAGCAGCCTCGACAGGGGGGCCTACGAGCAGTACTTC; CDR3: CASSLDRGAYEQYF
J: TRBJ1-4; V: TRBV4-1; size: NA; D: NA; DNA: TGCGCCAGCAGCCAAGATCTGACCGGGACAAGAGGTGAAAAACTGTTTTTT; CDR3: CASSQDLTGTRGEKLFF
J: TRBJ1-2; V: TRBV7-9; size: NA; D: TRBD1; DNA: TGTGCCAGCAGCCACCCGGGGACAGGGTATGGCTACACCTTC; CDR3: CASSHPGTGYGYTF
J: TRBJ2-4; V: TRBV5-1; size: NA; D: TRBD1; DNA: TGCGCCAGCAGCCTTCGACAGGGAATAGCCAAAAACATTCAGTACTTC; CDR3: CASSLRQGIAKNIQYF
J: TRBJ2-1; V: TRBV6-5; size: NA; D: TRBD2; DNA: TGTGCCAGCAGTTACTTAGCGGGAGGAAATCACAATGAGCAGTTCTTC; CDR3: CASSYLAGGNHNEQFF
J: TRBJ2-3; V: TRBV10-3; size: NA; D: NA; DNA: TGTGCCATCAGTGAGATCAGGCTAGGAGGAGATACGCAGTATTTT; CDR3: CAISEIRLGGDTQYF
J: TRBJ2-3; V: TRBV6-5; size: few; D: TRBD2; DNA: TGTGCCAGCAGCCAACTAGCGGGAGCAGCAGATACGCAGTATTTT; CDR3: CASSQLAGAADTQYF
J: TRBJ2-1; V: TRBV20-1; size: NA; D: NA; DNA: TGCAGTGCTCCCCGGGACTTACCCTACAATGAGCAGTTCTTC; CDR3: CSAPRDLPYNEQFF
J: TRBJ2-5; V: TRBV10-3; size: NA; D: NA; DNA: TGTGCCATCAGTGTGGGGGAGTTCAATGAGCAGTACTTC; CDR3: CAISVGEFNEQYF
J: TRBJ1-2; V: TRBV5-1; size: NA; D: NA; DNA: TGCGCCAGCAGCCCTGGAGGGTCAAACTATGGCTACACCTTC; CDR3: CASSPGGSNYGYTF
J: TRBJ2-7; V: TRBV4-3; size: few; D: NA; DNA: TGCGCCAGCAGCCAAGATAGGGGGAACGAGCAGTACTTC; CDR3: CASSQDRGNEQYF
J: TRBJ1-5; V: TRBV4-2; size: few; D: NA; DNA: TGTGCCAGCAGCCAAGATCCTGGACAGTCGGGTCAGCCCCAGCATTTT; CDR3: CASSQDPGQSGQPQHF
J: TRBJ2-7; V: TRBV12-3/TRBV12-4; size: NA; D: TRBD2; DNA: TGTGCCAGCAGTTTACCGGGACTAGCGTCCTACAATGAGCAGTACTTC; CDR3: CASSLPGLASYNEQYF
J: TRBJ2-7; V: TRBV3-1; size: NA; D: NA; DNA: TGTGCCAGCAGCCAATCCTTTGCCGGGGGCTACGAGCAGTACTTC; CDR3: CASSQSFAGGYEQYF
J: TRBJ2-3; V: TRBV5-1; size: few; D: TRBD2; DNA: TGCGCCAGCAGCCCTACCATAGCGGGAGGGCGTACAGATACGCAGTATTTT; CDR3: CASSPTIAGGRTDTQYF
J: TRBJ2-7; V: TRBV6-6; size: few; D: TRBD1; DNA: TGTGCCAGCAGTACCATAGGACAGGGTCGATCATACGAGCAGTACTTC; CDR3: CASSTIGQGRSYEQYF